This T cell receptor (beta chain) was captured by sequencing in a study of CD8 T cells in Susac syndrome. CDR3 length: 10 amino acids. The V end was cut by 6 bases, the J end by 7 bases, with 9 bases between. CDR1 SQVTM and CDR2 ANQGSEA come from the germline V gene. Random hexamers served to reverse transcribe roughly 0.45 to 1 ug RNA. TCR beta CDR3 was amplified by immunoSEQ multiplex PCR. This amplification extended across 54 Vbeta and 13 Jbeta segments. A single record per CDR3 protein comes from TCRdb applying MiXCR to the immunoSEQ multiplex PCR reads. The sample lists about 250,000 distinct CDR3 sequences, around 95% seen once, with 0.07% to 0.09% in the top ten. In blood CD8+ and CD4+ T cells, TCR beta underwent sequencing. The patients who served as multiple sclerosis controls were treatment-naive and had stable or active relapsing-remitting disease that fulfilled the revised McDonald criteria. The authors negatively isolated CD8+ and CD4+ T cells and FACS-enriched TEMRA cells.

The chain links TRBV29-1 to TRBJ1-1; D call uncertain. The source material was CD4+ T cells from PBMCs. This receptor was taken from a human donor with multiple sclerosis. CDR3 residues: CSVRPLEAFF. The CDR3 nucleotides are TGCAGCGTCCGCCCGCTTGAAGCTTTCTTT.